This T cell receptor (beta chain) was obtained from a study of T-cell reconstitution after alpha-beta-depleted transplantation in children. CDR3 size: 15 residues. Germline V gene lookup returns CDR1 MGHRA and CDR2 YSYEKL. V was trimmed by 5 bases and J by 2 bases, leaving 13 bases between them. Unique molecular identifiers were built into the TCRbeta library. In TCRdb, the PCR reads were re-called with MiXCR into one record per CDR3 protein. The data show some 460,000 distinct CDR3 sequences, 15% to 20% seen once. The J gene is TRBJ2-4, the V gene TRBV4-1, with D perhaps matching TRBD1 (6 bases). The sample here was PBMCs, mostly from graft donor cells, taken 360 days after TCRalphabeta/CD19-depleted stem cell transplant. This clonotype was obtained from a boy younger than two who had a stem cell transplant for Wiskott-Aldrich syndrome, so the T cells may come from the graft donor. CDR3 nucleotides: TGCGCCAGCAGCGTACTGGGGGCCCCCAAAAACATTCAGTACTTC. Its protein product is CASSVLGAPKNIQYF.